This TCR beta chain was recorded in a study of T cell responses to AZD1222 COVID-19 vaccine. Study results and limitations: Spike-specific TCRs gained breadth and depth after people received two AZD1222 doses. Unmutated variant regions are reportedly targeted by nearly half of spike-specific TCRs. Only a handful of AZD1222 recipients, roughly 6 in all, had baseline seropositivity.

Details on this clone: Its specificity is unknown.

Method: immunoSEQ multiplex PCR; TCRdb's copy keeps in-frame clones and lacks some. The sample comprises 100,000 to 150,000 clones, roughly 91% of which are singletons, and 4% to 5.5% rests with the top ten. With 3 bases removed from V and 0 bases from J, the gap between germline ends came to 11 bases. The CDR3 runs to 15 residues. Germline CDR1 and CDR2: MGHRA and YSYEKL. The TCR originated in an adult in good health. The chain uses TRBV4-1 and TRBJ1-2; D is perhaps TRBD1 (5 bases). The source was peripheral blood, collected on day 0 of MenACWY control vaccination. CDR3 residues: CASSQTAPSNYGYTF. In DNA, the CDR3 is TGCGCCAGCAGCCAGACAGCTCCGTCTAACTATGGCTACACCTTC.